These 4 T cell receptor beta chains share one sample of origin, sequenced in a study of CD8+ T cells in alopecia areata. The sample's treatment: oral pan-JAK inhibitor, 5-10 mg twice daily. In each case, RNA was isolated and then reverse transcribed into cDNA as the sequencing template. Profiled with immunoSEQ multiplex PCR; TCRdb holds only in-frame clones, not every one. The sample holds some 190,000 clones, about 60% seen once. Source: CD4+ T cells sorted from blood, taken at week 4, from a patient treated with tofacitinib. The receptor set was obtained from a human donor with alopecia areata.

The chain links TRBV9 to TRBJ2-4, with D perhaps TRBD1 (6 bases). The CDR3 is made up of 15 amino acids. Germline values: CDR1 SGDLS, CDR2 YYNGEE. V dropped 1 base and J dropped 0 bases, with 8 bases sitting between them. The CDR3, as DNA: TGTGCCAGCAGCGTAACAGGGCTAGCCAAAAACATTCAGTACTTC. Its protein is CASSVTGLAKNIQYF.

CDR3 sequence reads: CASSWGRGNEQFF. CDR3 nucleotide sequence: TGTGCCAGCAGTTGGGGCCGAGGCAATGAGCAGTTCTTC. The chain is built from TRBV6-6 and TRBJ2-1, with D perhaps TRBD1 (5 bases). The germline V gene encodes CDR1 MNHNY and CDR2 SVGAGI (reference sequence). V dropped 4 bases and J dropped 6 bases, with 10 bases sitting between them. The CDR3 extends over 13 amino acids.

This clone was found once. CDR3: CSVDGFEHF. The CDR3 nucleotides read TGCAGCGTTGATGGATTTGAGCATTTT. This chain uses TRBV29-1 with TRBJ1-5; D not certain. This CDR3 region has 9 residues. Germline loops: CDR1 SQVTM, CDR2 ANQGSEA. The V gene lost 3 bases and the J gene lost 14 bases, with 8 bases spanning the gap.

The CDR3 DNA reads TGCGCCAGCAGCCACGGCGGGCAGGCCGAGACCCAGTACTTC. It translates to CASSHGGQAETQYF. The chain combines TRBV4-1 with TRBJ2-5; possible D gene TRBD2, 5 bases. Germline values: CDR1 MGHRA, CDR2 YSYEKL. Trimming pared 3 bases from V and 5 bases from J, leaving 13 bases between. The CDR3 loop spans 14 amino acids.